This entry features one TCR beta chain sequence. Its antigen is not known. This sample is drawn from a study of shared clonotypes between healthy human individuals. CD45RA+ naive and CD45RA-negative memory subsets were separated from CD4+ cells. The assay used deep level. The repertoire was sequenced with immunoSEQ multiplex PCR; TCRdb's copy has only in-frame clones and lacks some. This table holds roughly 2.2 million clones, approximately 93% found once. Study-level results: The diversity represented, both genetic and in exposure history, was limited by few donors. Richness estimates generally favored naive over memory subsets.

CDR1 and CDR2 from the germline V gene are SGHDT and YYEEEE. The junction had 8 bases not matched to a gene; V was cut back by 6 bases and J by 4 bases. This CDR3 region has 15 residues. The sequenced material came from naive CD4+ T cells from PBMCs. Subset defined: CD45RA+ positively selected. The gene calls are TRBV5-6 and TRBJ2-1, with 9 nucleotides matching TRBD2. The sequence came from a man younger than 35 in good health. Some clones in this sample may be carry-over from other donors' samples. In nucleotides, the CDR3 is TGTGCCAGCAAAATGACTAGCGGAACTTACAATGAGCAGTTCTTC. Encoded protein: CASKMTSGTYNEQFF.